Included here is one T cell receptor (beta chain) sequence, with context. Germline loops: CDR1 SGHVS, CDR2 FNYEAQ. There are 15 residues in the CDR3. V lost 0 bases and J lost 2, with 9 bases in between. This sample was included in a study of blood T cell repertoires in COVID-19. For the study at large: Samples representing acute and convalescent COVID-19 were sourced from the United States, Italy and Spain. T cells, B-cell-depleted T cells, or PBMCs provided the cDNA or gDNA that served as material.

In the authors' methods: Using reference gene primer amplification, nucleated cell counts were estimated. Profiling relied on immunoSEQ multiplex PCR, and the TCRdb table lists in-frame clones only, not all of them. That table supplies the V and J calls and clone size; D and trimming were determined from the DNA. The sample has 110,000 or so clones; more than 80% are singletons. Sequencing was done on a sample of peripheral blood. V and J are TRBV7-6 and TRBJ2-3; D is ambiguous. This receptor was identified in a human donor in a cohort sampled during active COVID-19. The CDR3 nucleotides read TGTGCCAGCAGCTTAGCGGGCAGTATCACAGATACGCAGTATTTT. It is translated as CASSLAGSITDTQYF.